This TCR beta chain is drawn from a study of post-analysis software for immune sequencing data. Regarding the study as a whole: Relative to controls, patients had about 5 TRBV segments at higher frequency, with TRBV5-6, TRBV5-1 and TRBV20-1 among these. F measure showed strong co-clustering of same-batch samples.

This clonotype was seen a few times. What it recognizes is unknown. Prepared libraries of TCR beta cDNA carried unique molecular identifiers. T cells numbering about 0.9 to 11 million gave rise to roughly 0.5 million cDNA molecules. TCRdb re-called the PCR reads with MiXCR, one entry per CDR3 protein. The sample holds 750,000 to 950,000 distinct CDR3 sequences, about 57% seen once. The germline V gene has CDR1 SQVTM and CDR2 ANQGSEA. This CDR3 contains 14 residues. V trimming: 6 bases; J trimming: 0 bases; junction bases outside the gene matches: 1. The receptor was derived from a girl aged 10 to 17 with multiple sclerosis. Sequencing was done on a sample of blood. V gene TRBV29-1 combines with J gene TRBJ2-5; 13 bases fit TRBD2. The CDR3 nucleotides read TGCAGCGTGGGACTAGCGGGATACCAAGAGACCCAGTACTTC. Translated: CSVGLAGYQETQYF.